This T cell receptor (beta chain) was observed in a study of T cells after yellow fever vaccination. Study-wide points: FACS-sorted repertoires might harbor abundant contaminating clonotypes from the bulk population. A small share of clonotypes appeared in both CD4 and CD8 compartments. Post-booster repertoires contained most primary-vaccination clones again (roughly 95% CD4, approximately 88% CD8).

TCRdb reprocessed the 5' RACE reads with MiXCR, giving one entry per CDR3 protein. The table includes around 350,000 distinct CDR3 sequences, 11% detected once. V was trimmed by 0 bases and J by 3 bases, leaving 9 bases between them. The CDR3 runs to 14 residues. The germline V gene has CDR1 SGHRS and CDR2 YFSETQ. The table lists this clonotype with many counts. Its antigen is as yet unknown. Sequencing was performed on PBMCs, taken on the day of the first yellow fever vaccination. The chain combines TRBV5-1 with TRBJ2-5; D perhaps matches TRBD2 (6 bases). The sequence derives from a young man who received the YFV17D yellow fever vaccine. Here the CDR3 reads CASSLVGTEETQYF. CDR3 DNA sequence: TGCGCCAGCAGCTTGGTCGGGACTGAAGAGACCCAGTACTTC.